The present entry profiles one T cell receptor beta chain with its context. The germline CDR1 and CDR2 sequences are MDHEN and SYDVKM. V was trimmed by 5 bases and J by 6 bases, leaving 8 bases between them. The CDR3 consists of 11 residues. The record originates from a study of shared clonotypes between healthy human individuals. Assay: immunoSEQ multiplex PCR; the TCRdb copy retains only in-frame clones and omits some. The sample carries about 100,000 clones, around 68% recorded once. The chain uses TRBV28 and TRBJ2-7, with D unresolved. The source material was memory CD8+ T cells sorted from blood. The subset denotes: CD45RO+ cells pooled with CCR7-negative TemRA cells. The source of this sequence is a young man in good health. The CDR3 nucleotides are TGTGCCAGCAGTCCATACGGCGAGCAGTACTTC. Its protein is CASSPYGEQYF. The complete variable domain, with remaining parts taken from reference TRBV28 and TRBJ2-7, reads DVKVTQSSRYLVKRTGEKVFLECVQDMDHENMFWYRQDPGLGLRLIYFSYDVKMKEKGDIPEGYSVSREKKERFSLILESASTNQTSMYLCASSPYGEQYFGPGTRLTVT.